A single sample gave rise to the 26 T cell receptor beta chains below, sequenced in a study of T cells after posttransplantation cyclophosphamide. Busulfan-fludarabine conditioning, marrow transplant, and cyclophosphamide on days +3 and +4 were administered. Libraries were prepared by immunoSEQ multiplex PCR; TCRdb keeps only in-frame clonotypes and omits some of them. The record shows 4,500 to 6,500 clones for this sample, with no singletons present. The material sequenced was PBMCs, taken after allogeneic stem cell transplant with posttransplant cyclophosphamide. These receptors all come from a female patient younger than 45 who received an allogeneic stem cell transplant from an unrelated donor, was CMV-positive, and had acute and chronic GVHD. These T cells may partly come from the graft donor.

The chain is built from TRBV29-1 and TRBJ2-1; TRBD2 agrees at 7 bases. The CDR3 totals 14 residues. J gave up 0 bases and V 6 bases, and 5 bases lay outside the gene matches. CDR1 is SQVTM, CDR2 ANQGSEA, per germline. The CDR3 loop is CSVAGRSSYNEQFF. The CDR3 DNA follows: TGCAGCGTAGCGGGGCGGAGCTCCTACAATGAGCAGTTCTTC.

The gene calls are TRBV7-6 and TRBJ2-5; TRBD1 matches at 8 bases. Trimming cost V 1 base and J 13 bases; bases outside gene matches: 11. The CDR3 is 14 residues long. Germline CDR1 and CDR2: SGHVS and FNYEAQ. The CDR3 loop is CASSLGGTGEVRYF. The DNA for the CDR3 is TGTGCCAGCAGCTTAGGCGGGACAGGAGAAGTGCGGTACTTC.

This clone has a count of ten or more. The rearrangement links TRBV7-2 to TRBJ1-4; D not certain. CDR3 size: 12 residues. Looked up from germline, CDR1 is SGHTA and CDR2 is FQGNSA. V lost 4 bases, J lost 6 bases, and 6 bases lay in between. CDR3 DNA sequence: TGTGCCAGCAGCTCCATTTATGAAAAACTGTTTTTT. Amino acid sequence: CASSSIYEKLFF.

This clone was counted many times. This chain uses TRBV5-1 with TRBJ2-7; 14 bases are shared with TRBD2. The CDR3 covers 16 residues. Germline CDR1 is SGHRS and CDR2 is YFSETQ. V dropped 4 bases and J dropped 4; count of bases not matched to a gene: 7. The CDR3 spells CASSPGTSGRLYEQYF. The CDR3 coding sequence is TGCGCCAGCAGCCCTGGGACTAGCGGGAGATTGTACGAGCAGTACTTC.

Many counts were recorded for this clone. The rearrangement joins TRBV6-5 to TRBJ2-1; 10 nucleotides match TRBD2. This CDR3 contains 15 residues. After removal of 4 bases from V and 6 bases from J, the junction contained 6 bases not matched to a gene. The germline V gene has CDR1 MNHEY and CDR2 SVGAGI. In DNA, the CDR3 is TGTGCCAGCAGTTCTAGCGGGAGAGGGGTCAATGAGCAGTTCTTC. This encodes CASSSSGRGVNEQFF.

This clone showed up many times. The gene calls are TRBV7-6 and TRBJ2-2, with D perhaps TRBD1 (6 bases). This CDR3 comprises 16 residues. Germline CDR1 is SGHVS and CDR2 is FNYEAQ. V lost 5 bases and J lost 6, with 19 bases in between. CDR3 sequence: CASSPRGTGRAGELFF. The CDR3 DNA reads as TGTGCCAGCAGCCCTCGTGGTACAGGGCGGGCCGGGGAGCTGTTTTTT.

This clone has ten or more counts. This chain links TRBV19 with TRBJ2-3; 10 bases match TRBD2. Germline CDR1 is LNHDA and CDR2 is SQIVND (reference sequence). Losses at the gene ends were 9 bases for V and 6 bases for J; bases not matched to a gene: 12. The CDR3 has 15 amino acids. CDR3 region: CASNKGAGGADTQYF. Written as DNA, the CDR3 is TGTGCCAGCAACAAGGGAGCGGGAGGGGCGGATACGCAGTATTTT. The entire variable domain, with the rest obtained from reference TRBV19 and TRBJ2-3, is as follows: DGGITQSPKYLFRKEGQNVTLSCEQNLNHDAMYWYRQDPGQGLRLIYYSQIVNDFQKGDIAEGYSVSREKKESFPLTVTSAQKNPTAFYLCASNKGAGGADTQYFGPGTRLTVL.

The sample holds many counts of this clone. V is TRBV9 and J is TRBJ2-2; tentatively, D is TRBD2 (6 bases). Germline-derived CDR1 and CDR2 are SGDLS and YYNGEE. Trimming took 2 bases from V and 2 from J, leaving 10 bases between them. CDR3 size: 15 residues. CDR3 sequence (DNA): TGTGCCAGCAGCGTCTACGGGAGTAACACCGGGGAGCTGTTTTTT. Translating gives CASSVYGSNTGELFF.

This clone is classed as medium-sized. J is TRBJ2-1 and V is TRBV10-3; TRBD2 is a possible D gene (5 bases). CDR1 and CDR2 from the germline V gene are ENHRY and SYGVKD. The CDR3 runs to 16 residues. The V end lost 2 bases, the J end lost 6 bases, and 17 bases lay between the germline ends. CDR3 bases: TGTGCCATCAGTGAGCCTGGTGGGAGACGGACCAATGAGCAGTTCTTC. Protein sequence: CAISEPGGRRTNEQFF.

This clone occurred many times. CDR3 bases: TGCGCCAGCAGCCCGACAGGGTCGAACTATGGCTACACCTTC. Its translation is CASSPTGSNYGYTF. The genes are TRBV10-2 and TRBJ1-2; TRBD1 matches at 7 bases. The V segment lost 6 bases and the J segment 2 bases; nucleotides outside the gene matches: 6. CDR3 length equals 14 residues. Germline V CDR1 and CDR2: WSHSY, SAAADI.

This clone was observed many times. The chain joins TRBV6-6 to TRBJ1-4; D is possibly TRBD1 (6 bases). The CDR3 spans 15 residues. CDR1 is MNHNY, CDR2 SVGAGI, per germline (reference sequence). Trimming took 6 bases from V and 4 from J, leaving 15 bases between them. The CDR3 DNA reads TGTGCCAGCAGCCCCGGTTTAGGGGGTAATGAAAAACTGTTTTTT. Translated, it gives CASSPGLGGNEKLFF.

In its sample, this clone is medium-sized (0.01 to 0.1%). The gene calls are TRBV6-1 and TRBJ1-5, with D hard to call. Trimming cost V 6 bases and J 4 bases, with 10 bases left between them. CDR3 length equals 13 residues. CDR1 and CDR2 (germline): MNHNS, SASEGT. In DNA, the CDR3 is TGTGCCAGCAGATACAGCCTTAATCAGCCCCAGCATTTT. As protein: CASRYSLNQPQHF.

This clone is medium-sized (0.01 to 0.1%). The chain uses TRBV5-1 and TRBJ2-7; 7 bases fit TRBD2. Germline CDR1 and CDR2: SGHRS and YFSETQ. The CDR3 is made up of 15 amino acids. V was clipped by 0 bases and J by 1 base; unmatched bases: 4. The CDR3 is CASSLARGGSYEQYF. The CDR3 nucleotides are TGCGCCAGCAGCTTGGCTAGGGGAGGGTCCTACGAGCAGTACTTC.

This clone is medium-sized. V is TRBV29-1 and J is TRBJ2-3, with 7 nucleotides matching TRBD2. Trimming removed 1 base from V and 4 bases from J; junction bases left unmatched: 11. Germline V lookup: CDR1 SQVTM, CDR2 ANQGSEA. The CDR3 is 16 amino acids. CDR3 loop: CSVEVVGREMADTQYF. CDR3 DNA: TGCAGCGTTGAAGTCGTAGGGCGGGAGATGGCAGATACGCAGTATTTT.

The table lists this clone with a few counts. One junction end disagrees with the germline gene, perhaps due to a read error. The chain combines TRBV5-1 with TRBJ2-5; a possible D gene is TRBD1 (6 bases). Germline V gives CDR1 SGHRS, CDR2 YFSETQ. The length of the CDR3 is 13 residues. This CDR3 is CASSPGTKEAQYF. The CDR3 coding sequence is TGCGCCAGCAGCCCCGGGACAAAAGAGGCCCAGTACTTC.

Many counts were recorded for this clone. The chain uses TRBV7-9 and TRBJ2-7; D gene unclear. V gave up 1 base and J gave up 12 bases, with 10 bases separating them. CDR1 SEHNR and CDR2 FQNEAQ come from the germline V gene (reference sequence). The CDR3 totals 11 residues. CDR3 sequence reads: CASSLGEKRYF. In nucleotides, the CDR3 is TGTGCCAGCAGCTTAGGTGAGAAACGGTACTTC. Combining the CDR3 with reference TRBV7-9 and TRBJ2-7 gives the whole variable domain DTGVSQNPRHKITKRGQNVTFRCDPISEHNRLYWYRQTLGQGPEFLTYFQNEAQLEKSRLLSDRFSAERPKGSFSTLEIQRTEQGDSAMYLCASSLGEKRYFGPGTRLTVT.

This clone came up many times. The rearrangement links TRBV10-1 to TRBJ1-5; TRBD1 matches 7 bases. Germline values: CDR1 WNHNN, CDR2 SYGVQD (reference sequence). The J segment lost 1 base and the V segment lost 9 bases, leaving 9 bases of the junction unmatched. The CDR3 extends over 15 amino acids. CDR3 DNA sequence: TGCGCCAGAAGGGGGCAACGGGTAAGCAATCAGCCCCAGCATTTT. Protein: CARRGQRVSNQPQHF.

This clone was observed at least ten times. The chain has TRBV4-1 and TRBJ2-7; no clear D gene. Germline-derived CDR1 and CDR2 are MGHRA and YSYEKL. The CDR3 has 14 amino acids. V gave up 0 bases and J gave up 2 bases, with 8 bases separating them. CDR3 protein: CASSQDLSTYEQYF. The CDR3 DNA reads TGCGCCAGCAGCCAAGATCTATCTACCTACGAGCAGTACTTC.

This clone was picked up many times. The CDR3 DNA reads as TGTGCCAGCAGCTTGCCCGGGGTAGGCTACGAGCAGTACTTC. It specifies CASSLPGVGYEQYF. This chain connects TRBV5-4 to TRBJ2-7; possible D gene TRBD2, 5 bases. This CDR3 is 14 amino acids long. Germline assignment: CDR1 SGHNT and CDR2 YYREEE (reference sequence). Trimming left V 1 base short and J 3 bases short, with 11 bases between.

This clone has at least ten counts. This sequence joins TRBV14 and TRBJ1-1, with unresolved D. CDR1 SGHDN and CDR2 FVKESK come from the germline V gene. The CDR3 has 14 amino acids. Trimming removed 4 bases at V and 4 bases at J, with 13 bases between. The CDR3: CASSPILGSTEAFF. The CDR3 DNA follows: TGTGCCAGCAGCCCGATCCTCGGGAGCACTGAAGCTTTCTTT.

This clone rates as medium-sized. This sample also contains other DNA sequences that code for the same CDR3. The chain is built from TRBV5-6 and TRBJ2-3, with TRBD1 identical over 12 bases. This CDR3 is 17 amino acids long. V was pared by 5 bases and J by 5 bases, with 12 bases of the junction left unmatched. CDR1 and CDR2 from the germline V gene are SGHDT and YYEEEE. CDR3: CASSFLPGQGAEDTQYF. CDR3 in DNA: TGTGCCAGCAGTTTTCTCCCGGGACAGGGGGCAGAAGATACGCAGTATTTT.

This clone was counted ten times or more. J is TRBJ2-3 and V is TRBV10-2, with 9 bases identical to TRBD1. Germline CDR1 and CDR2: WSHSY and SAAADI. This CDR3 is 14 amino acids long. Losses at the gene ends were 7 bases for V and 6 bases for J; bases not matched to a gene: 8. CDR3 DNA: TGCGCCAGCAAAGACAGGGGGACAATCGATACGCAGTATTTT. Translated: CASKDRGTIDTQYF.

This clone was seen only a few times. The chain joins TRBV7-8 to TRBJ2-1; unclear D gene. V was trimmed by 1 base and J by 6 bases, leaving 7 bases between them. This CDR3 comprises 13 residues. Germline CDR1 is SGHVS and CDR2 is FQNEAQ. CDR3 loop: CASSLGLLNEQFF. CDR3 coding DNA: TGTGCCAGCAGCTTAGGCCTACTCAATGAGCAGTTCTTC.

This clone was recorded at least ten times. The chain carries TRBV6-6 and TRBJ1-1; no reliable D call. V shed 6 bases and J shed 1 base, with 9 bases lying between them. The CDR3 length is 13 residues. The germline CDR1 and CDR2 sequences are MNHNY and SVGAGI (reference sequence). The CDR3 sequence: CASSPRSNTEAFF. The CDR3 nucleotides read TGTGCCAGCAGCCCCAGATCGAACACTGAAGCTTTCTTT.

This clone was picked up many times. The chain has TRBV6-5 and TRBJ1-1; D is possibly TRBD1 (6 bases). V lost 7 bases to trimming and J lost 4 bases, with 7 bases between them. This CDR3 has 11 residues. CDR1 and CDR2 from the germline V gene are MNHEY and SVGAGI. In DNA form, the CDR3 reads TGTGCCAGCATCAGGGGCACTGAAGCTTTCTTT. This encodes CASIRGTEAFF.

Many counts were recorded for this clone. V and J are TRBV7-9 and TRBJ1-4, with D tentatively TRBD1 (5 bases). Germline assignment: CDR1 SEHNR and CDR2 FQNEAQ (reference sequence). Trimming removed 1 base at V and 5 bases at J, with 11 bases between. CDR3 size: 15 residues. For the CDR3, the DNA is TGTGCCAGCAGCTTAGTAGCAGGGCCCAATGAAAAACTGTTTTTT. As protein: CASSLVAGPNEKLFF.